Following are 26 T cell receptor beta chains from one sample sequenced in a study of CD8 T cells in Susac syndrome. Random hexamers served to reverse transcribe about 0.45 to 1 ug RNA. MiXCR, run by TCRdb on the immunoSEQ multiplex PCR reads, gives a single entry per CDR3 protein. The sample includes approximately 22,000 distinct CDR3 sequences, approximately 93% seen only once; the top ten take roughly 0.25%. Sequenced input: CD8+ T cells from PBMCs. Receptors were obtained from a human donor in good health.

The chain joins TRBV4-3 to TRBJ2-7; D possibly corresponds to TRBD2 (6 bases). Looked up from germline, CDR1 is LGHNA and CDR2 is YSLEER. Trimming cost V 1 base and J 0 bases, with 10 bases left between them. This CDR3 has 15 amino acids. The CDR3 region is CASSQGRDSSYEQYF. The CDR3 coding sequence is TGCGCCAGCAGCCAAGGGAGGGATAGCTCCTACGAGCAGTACTTC.

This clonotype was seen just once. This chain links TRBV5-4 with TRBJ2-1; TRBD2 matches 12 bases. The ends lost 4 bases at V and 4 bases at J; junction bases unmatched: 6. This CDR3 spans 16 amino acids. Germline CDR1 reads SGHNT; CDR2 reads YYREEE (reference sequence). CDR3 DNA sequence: TGTGCCAGCAGCCCCCTAGCGGGGGGGCTGTACAATGAGCAGTTCTTC. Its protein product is CASSPLAGGLYNEQFF.

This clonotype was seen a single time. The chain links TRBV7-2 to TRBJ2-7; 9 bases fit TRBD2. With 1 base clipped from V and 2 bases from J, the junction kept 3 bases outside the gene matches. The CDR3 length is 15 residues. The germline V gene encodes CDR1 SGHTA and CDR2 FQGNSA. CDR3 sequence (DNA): TGTGCCAGCAGCTTAGAGAGCGGGGGGCCCTACGAGCAGTACTTC. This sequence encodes CASSLESGGPYEQYF.

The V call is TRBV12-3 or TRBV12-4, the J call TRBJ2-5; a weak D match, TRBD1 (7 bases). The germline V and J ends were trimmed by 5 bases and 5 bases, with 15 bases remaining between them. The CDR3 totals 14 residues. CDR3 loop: CASSVTGAGETQYF. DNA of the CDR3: TGTGCCAGCAGTGTAACAGGGGCGGGGGAGACCCAGTACTTC.

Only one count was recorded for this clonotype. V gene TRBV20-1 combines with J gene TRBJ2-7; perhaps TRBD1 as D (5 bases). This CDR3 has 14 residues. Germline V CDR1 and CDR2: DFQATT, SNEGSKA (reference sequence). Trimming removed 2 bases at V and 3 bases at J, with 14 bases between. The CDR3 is CSARPIEQDYEQYF. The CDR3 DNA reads TGCAGTGCTAGACCTATTGAACAGGACTACGAGCAGTACTTC.

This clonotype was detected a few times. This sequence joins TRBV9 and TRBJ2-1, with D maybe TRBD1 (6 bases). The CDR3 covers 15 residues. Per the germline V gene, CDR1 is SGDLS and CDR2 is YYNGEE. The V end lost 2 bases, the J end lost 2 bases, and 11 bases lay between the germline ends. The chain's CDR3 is CASSVAKGAYNEQFF. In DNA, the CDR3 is TGTGCCAGCAGCGTTGCCAAGGGGGCCTACAATGAGCAGTTCTTC.

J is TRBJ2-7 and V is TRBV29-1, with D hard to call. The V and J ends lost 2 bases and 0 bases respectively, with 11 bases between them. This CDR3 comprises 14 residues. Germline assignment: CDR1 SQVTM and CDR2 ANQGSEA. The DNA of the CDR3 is TGCAGCGTTGAATTGAGTGTCAGCTCCTACGAGCAGTACTTC. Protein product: CSVELSVSSYEQYF.

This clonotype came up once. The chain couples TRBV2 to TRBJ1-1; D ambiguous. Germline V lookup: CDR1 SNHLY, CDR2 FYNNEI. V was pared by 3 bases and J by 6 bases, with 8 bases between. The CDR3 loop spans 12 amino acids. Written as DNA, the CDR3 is TGTGCCAGCAGTGATTTAGGTTCTGAAGCTTTCTTT. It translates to CASSDLGSEAFF.

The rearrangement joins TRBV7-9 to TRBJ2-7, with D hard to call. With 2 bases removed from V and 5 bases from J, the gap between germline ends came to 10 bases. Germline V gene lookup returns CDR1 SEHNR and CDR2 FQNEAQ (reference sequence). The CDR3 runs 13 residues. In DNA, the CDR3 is TGTGCCAGCAGCTTAATTGGGGAAGACGAGCAGTACTTC. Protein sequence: CASSLIGEDEQYF.

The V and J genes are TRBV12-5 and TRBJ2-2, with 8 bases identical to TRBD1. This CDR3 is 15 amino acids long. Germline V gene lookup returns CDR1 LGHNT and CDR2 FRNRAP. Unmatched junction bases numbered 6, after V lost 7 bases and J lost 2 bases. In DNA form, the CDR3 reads TGTGCTAGTGTCACAGGGGGTTATAACACCGGGGAGCTGTTTTTT. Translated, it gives CASVTGGYNTGELFF.

This chain's CDR3 is CASSSDRVQPQHF. The CDR3 DNA reads TGTGCCAGCAGCTCCGACAGGGTTCAGCCCCAGCATTTT. The chain uses TRBV7-9 and TRBJ1-5; 7 bases fit TRBD1. CDR1 and CDR2 from the germline V gene are SEHNR and FQNEAQ (reference sequence). J lost 6 bases, V lost 4 bases, and 3 bases had no gene match. The CDR3 extends over 13 amino acids. The complete variable domain, with remaining parts taken from reference TRBV7-9 and TRBJ1-5, reads DTGVSQNPRHKITKRGQNVTFRCDPISEHNRLYWYRQTLGQGPEFLTYFQNEAQLEKSRLLSDRFSAERPKGSFSTLEIQRTEQGDSAMYLCASSSDRVQPQHFGDGTRLSIL.

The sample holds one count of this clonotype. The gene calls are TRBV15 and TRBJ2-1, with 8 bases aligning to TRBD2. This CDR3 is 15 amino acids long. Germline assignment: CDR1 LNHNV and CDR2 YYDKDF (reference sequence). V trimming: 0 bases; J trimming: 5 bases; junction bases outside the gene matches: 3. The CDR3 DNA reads TGTGCCACCAGCAGAGACCGCGGGGGGCACAATGAGCAGTTCTTC. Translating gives CATSRDRGGHNEQFF.

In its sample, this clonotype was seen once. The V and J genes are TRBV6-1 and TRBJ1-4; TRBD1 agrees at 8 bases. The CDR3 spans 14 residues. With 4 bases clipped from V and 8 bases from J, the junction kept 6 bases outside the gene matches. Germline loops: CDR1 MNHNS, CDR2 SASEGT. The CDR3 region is CASSVWDRKEKLFF. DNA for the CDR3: TGTGCCAGCAGTGTTTGGGACAGGAAGGAAAAACTGTTTTTT.

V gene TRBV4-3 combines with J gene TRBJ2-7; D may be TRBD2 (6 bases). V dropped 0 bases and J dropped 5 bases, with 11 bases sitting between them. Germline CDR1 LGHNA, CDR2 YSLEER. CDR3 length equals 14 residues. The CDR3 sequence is CASSQDRGGNEQYF. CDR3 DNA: TGCGCCAGCAGCCAAGATCGTGGAGGGAACGAGCAGTACTTC.

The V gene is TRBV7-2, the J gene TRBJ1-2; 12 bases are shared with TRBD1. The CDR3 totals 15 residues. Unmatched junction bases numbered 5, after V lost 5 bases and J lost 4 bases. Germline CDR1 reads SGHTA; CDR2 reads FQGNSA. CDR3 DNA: TGTGCCAGCAGCCCAGGGACAGGGGGCAGCTATGGCTACACCTTC. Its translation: CASSPGTGGSYGYTF.

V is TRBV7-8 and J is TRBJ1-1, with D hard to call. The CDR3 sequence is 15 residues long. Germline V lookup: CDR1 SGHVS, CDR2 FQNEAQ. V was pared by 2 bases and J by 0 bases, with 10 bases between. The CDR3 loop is CASSLWGDMNTEAFF. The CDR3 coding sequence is TGTGCCAGCAGCTTATGGGGAGACATGAACACTGAAGCTTTCTTT.

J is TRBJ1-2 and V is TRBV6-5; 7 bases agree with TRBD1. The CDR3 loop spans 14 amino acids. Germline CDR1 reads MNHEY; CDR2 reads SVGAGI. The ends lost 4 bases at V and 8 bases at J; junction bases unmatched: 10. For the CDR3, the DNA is TGTGCCAGCAGTTCCCAGGGGGGACATTCAGGCTACACCTTC. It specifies CASSSQGGHSGYTF.

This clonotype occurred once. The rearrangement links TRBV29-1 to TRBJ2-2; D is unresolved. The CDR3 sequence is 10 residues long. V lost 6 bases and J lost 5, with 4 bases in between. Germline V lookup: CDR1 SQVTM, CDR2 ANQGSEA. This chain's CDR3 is CSVQTGELFF. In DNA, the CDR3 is TGCAGCGTCCAAACCGGGGAGCTGTTTTTT.

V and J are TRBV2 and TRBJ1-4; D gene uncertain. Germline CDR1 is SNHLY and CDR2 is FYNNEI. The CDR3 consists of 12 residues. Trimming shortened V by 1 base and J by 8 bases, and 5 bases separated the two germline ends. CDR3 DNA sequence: TGTGCCAGCAGTGAAGAGGAGGAAAAACTGTTTTTT. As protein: CASSEEEEKLFF.

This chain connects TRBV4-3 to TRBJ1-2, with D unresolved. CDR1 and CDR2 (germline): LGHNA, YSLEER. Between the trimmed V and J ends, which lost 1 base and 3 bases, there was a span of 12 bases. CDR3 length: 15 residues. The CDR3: CASSQGTRDDYGYTF. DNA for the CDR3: TGCGCCAGCAGCCAAGGAACAAGGGATGACTATGGCTACACCTTC.

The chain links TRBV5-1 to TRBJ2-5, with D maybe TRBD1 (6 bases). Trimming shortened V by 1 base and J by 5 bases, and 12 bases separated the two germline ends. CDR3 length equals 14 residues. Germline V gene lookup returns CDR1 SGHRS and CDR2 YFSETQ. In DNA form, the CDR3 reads TGCGCCAGCAGCTTGTACAGGGCATCCGAGACCCAGTACTTC. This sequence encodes CASSLYRASETQYF.

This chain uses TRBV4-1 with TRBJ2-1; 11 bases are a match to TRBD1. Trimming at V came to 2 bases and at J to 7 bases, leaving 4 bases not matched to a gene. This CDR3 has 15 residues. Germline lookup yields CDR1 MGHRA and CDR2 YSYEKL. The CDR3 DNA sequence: TGCGCCAGCAGCCAATGGGACAGGGGGGAAAATGAGCAGTTCTTC. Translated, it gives CASSQWDRGENEQFF.

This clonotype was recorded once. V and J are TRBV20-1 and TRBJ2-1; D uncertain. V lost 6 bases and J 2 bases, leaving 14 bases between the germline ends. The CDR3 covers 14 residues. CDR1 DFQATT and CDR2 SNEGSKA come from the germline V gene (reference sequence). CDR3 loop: CSAKNDGPYNEQFF. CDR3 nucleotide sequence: TGCAGTGCAAAGAACGATGGCCCCTACAATGAGCAGTTCTTC.

This CDR3 reads CASSQTGTSEETQYF. CDR3 sequence (DNA): TGTGCCAGCTCACAAACCGGGACTAGCGAAGAGACCCAGTACTTC. The chain has TRBV18 and TRBJ2-5, with 10 bases that match TRBD2. V shed 4 bases, J shed 3 bases, and the junction held 5 bases outside the gene matches. This CDR3 region has 15 residues. Germline V gene lookup returns CDR1 KGHSH and CDR2 LQKENI.

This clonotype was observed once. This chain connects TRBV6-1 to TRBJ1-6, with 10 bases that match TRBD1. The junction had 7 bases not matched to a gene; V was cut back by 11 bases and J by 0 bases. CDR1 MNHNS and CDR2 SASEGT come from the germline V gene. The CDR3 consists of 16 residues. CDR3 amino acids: CAGSGTGASYNSPLHF. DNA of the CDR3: TGTGCCGGGAGCGGGACAGGGGCCTCCTATAATTCACCCCTCCACTTT.

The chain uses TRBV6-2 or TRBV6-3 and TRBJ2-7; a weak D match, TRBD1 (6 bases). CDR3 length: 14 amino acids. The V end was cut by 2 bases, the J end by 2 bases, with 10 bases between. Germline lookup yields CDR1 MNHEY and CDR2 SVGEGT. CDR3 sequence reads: CASSYDSGAYEQYF. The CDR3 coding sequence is TGTGCCAGCAGTTACGATTCAGGGGCCTACGAGCAGTACTTC.